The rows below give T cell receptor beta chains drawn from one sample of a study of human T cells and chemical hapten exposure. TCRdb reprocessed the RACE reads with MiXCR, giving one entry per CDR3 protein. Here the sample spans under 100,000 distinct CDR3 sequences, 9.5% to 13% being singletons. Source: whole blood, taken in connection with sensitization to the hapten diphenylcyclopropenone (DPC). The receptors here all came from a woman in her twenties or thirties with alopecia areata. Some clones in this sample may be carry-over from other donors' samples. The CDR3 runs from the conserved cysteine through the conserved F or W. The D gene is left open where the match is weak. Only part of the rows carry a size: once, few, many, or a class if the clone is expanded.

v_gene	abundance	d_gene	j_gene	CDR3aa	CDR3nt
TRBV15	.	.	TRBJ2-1	CAAGTIYSEQFF	TGTGCCGCCGGGACCATCTACAGTGAGCAGTTCTTC
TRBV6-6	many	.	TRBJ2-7	CASNGNSYEQYF	TGTGCCAGCAATGGTAACTCCTACGAGCAGTACTTC
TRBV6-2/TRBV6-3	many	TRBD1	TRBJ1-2	CASTPPGGQGYGYTF	TGTGCCAGCACCCCCCCAGGGGGACAGGGCTATGGCTACACCTTC
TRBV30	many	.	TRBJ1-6	CAWSYPVPFDGSPLHF	TGTGCCTGGAGTTACCCCGTACCGTTCGACGGATCACCCCTCCACTTT
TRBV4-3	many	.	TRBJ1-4	CASSQELGHTGALFF	TGCGCCAGCAGCCAAGAATTGGGACACACTGGAGCACTGTTTTTT
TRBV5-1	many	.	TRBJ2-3	CASSFQGSTDTQYF	TGCGCCAGCAGCTTTCAGGGGAGCACAGATACGCAGTATTTT
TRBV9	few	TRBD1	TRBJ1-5	CASSVSDRGHQPQHF	TGTGCCAGCAGCGTTTCGGACAGGGGGCATCAGCCCCAGCATTTT
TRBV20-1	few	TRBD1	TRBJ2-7	CSASRTGVYEQYF	TGCAGTGCGTCCCGGACAGGGGTCTACGAGCAGTACTTC
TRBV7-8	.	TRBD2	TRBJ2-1	CASSSVAGEQFF	TGTGCCAGCAGCTCAGTAGCGGGTGAGCAGTTCTTC
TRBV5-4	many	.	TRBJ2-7	CASSLEAAKSRSYEQYF	TGTGCCAGCAGCTTGGAGGCCGCAAAGAGTCGCTCCTACGAGCAGTACTTC
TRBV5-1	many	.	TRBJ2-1	CASSLADNEQFF	TGCGCCAGCAGCTTGGCGGACAATGAGCAGTTCTTC
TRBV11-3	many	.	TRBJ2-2	CASSLERPSLSSGELFF	TGTGCCAGCAGCTTAGAGAGGCCTTCGTTGAGCTCCGGGGAGCTGTTTTTT
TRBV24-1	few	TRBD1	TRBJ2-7	CATGQGEGETYEQYF	TGTGCCACCGGACAGGGTGAGGGGGAAACCTACGAGCAGTACTTC
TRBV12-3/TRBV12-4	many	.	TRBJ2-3	CASSFGASTDTQYF	TGTGCCAGCAGTTTCGGGGCTAGCACAGATACGCAGTATTTT
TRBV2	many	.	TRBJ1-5	CASRGQIQPQHF	TGTGCCAGCAGGGGCCAGATTCAGCCCCAGCATTTT
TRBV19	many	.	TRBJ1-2	CASSKGDSGYGYTF	TGTGCCAGTAGTAAAGGTGATTCGGGCTATGGCTACACCTTC